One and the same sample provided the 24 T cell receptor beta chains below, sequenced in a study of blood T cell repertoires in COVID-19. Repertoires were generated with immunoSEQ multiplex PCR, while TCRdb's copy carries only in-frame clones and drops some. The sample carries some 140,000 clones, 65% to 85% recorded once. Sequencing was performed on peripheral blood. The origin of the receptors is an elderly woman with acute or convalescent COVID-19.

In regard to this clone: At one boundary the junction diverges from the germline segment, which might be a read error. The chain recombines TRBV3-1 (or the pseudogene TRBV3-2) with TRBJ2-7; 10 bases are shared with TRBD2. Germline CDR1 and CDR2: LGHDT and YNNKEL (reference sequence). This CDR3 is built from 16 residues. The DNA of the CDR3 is TGTGCCAGCACCCAAAACCTGCTAGCGGGAGTCGACGAGCAGTACTTC. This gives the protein CASTQNLLAGVDEQYF.

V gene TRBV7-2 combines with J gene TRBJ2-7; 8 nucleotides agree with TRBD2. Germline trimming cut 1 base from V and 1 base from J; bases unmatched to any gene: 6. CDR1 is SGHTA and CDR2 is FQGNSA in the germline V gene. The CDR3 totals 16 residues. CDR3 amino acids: CASSLGWTSSSYEQYF. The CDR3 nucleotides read TGTGCCAGCAGCTTAGGATGGACTAGCAGTTCCTACGAGCAGTACTTC.

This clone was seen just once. The DNA for the CDR3 is TGCGCCAGCAGCCAAGGGACAGGGACTCTTTCTGAAGCTTTCTTT. It specifies CASSQGTGTLSEAFF. The chain couples TRBV4-3 to TRBJ1-1; 8 nucleotides agree with TRBD1. CDR1 and CDR2 (germline): LGHNA, YSLEER. The CDR3 is 15 residues long. The V gene end was trimmed by 1 base and the J gene end by 6 bases; junction bases not matched to a gene: 7.

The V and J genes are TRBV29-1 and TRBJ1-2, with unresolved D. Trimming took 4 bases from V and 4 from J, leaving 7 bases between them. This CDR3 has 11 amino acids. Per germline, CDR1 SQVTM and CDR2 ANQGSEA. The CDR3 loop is CSVVGAYGYTF. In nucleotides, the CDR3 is TGCAGCGTTGTTGGAGCCTATGGCTACACCTTC.

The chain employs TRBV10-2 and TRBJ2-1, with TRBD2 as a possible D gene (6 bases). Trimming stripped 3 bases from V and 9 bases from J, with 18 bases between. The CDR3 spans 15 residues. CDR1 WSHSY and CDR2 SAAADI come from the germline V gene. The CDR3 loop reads CASSDPGTPRGEQFF. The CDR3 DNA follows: TGCGCCAGCAGTGACCCGGGGACTCCTAGGGGTGAGCAGTTCTTC.

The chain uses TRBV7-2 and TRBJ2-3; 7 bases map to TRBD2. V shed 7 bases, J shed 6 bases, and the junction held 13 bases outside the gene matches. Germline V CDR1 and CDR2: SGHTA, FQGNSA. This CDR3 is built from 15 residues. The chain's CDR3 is CASIQEAGVVDTQYF. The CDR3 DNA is TGTGCCAGCATCCAGGAGGCGGGAGTTGTTGATACGCAGTATTTT.

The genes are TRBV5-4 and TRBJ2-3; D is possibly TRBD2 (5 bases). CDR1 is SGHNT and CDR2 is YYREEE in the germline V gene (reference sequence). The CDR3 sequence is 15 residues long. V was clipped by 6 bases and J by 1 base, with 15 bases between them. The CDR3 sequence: CASTPLKGGTDTQYF. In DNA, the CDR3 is TGTGCCAGCACCCCCTTGAAGGGAGGCACAGATACGCAGTATTTT. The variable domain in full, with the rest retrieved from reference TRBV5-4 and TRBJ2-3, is ETGVTQSPTHLIKTRGQQVTLRCSSQSGHNTVSWYQQALGQGPQFIFQYYREEENGRGNFPPRFSGLQFPNYSSELNVNALELDDSALYLCASTPLKGGTDTQYFGPGTRLTVL.

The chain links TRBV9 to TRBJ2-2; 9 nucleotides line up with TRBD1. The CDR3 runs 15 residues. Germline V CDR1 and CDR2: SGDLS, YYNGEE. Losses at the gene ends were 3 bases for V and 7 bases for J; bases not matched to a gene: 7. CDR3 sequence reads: CASSARDRVGGELFF. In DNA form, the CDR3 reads TGTGCCAGCAGCGCCCGGGACAGGGTCGGCGGGGAGCTGTTTTTT. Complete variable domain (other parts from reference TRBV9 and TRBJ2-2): DSGVTQTPKHLITATGQRVTLRCSPRSGDLSVYWYQQSLDQGLQFLIQYYNGEERAKGNILERFSAQQFPDLHSELNLSSLELGDSALYFCASSARDRVGGELFFGEGSRLTVL.

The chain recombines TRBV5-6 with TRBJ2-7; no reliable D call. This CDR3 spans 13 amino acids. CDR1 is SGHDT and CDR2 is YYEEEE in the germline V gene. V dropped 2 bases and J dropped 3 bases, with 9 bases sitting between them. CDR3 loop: CASSFLSGYEQYF. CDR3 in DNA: TGTGCCAGCAGCTTCCTATCCGGCTACGAGCAGTACTTC.

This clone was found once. CDR3: CASSSGTRGYSTDTQYF. Here the CDR3 DNA reads TGTGCCAGCAGTTCCGGGACTAGGGGATATAGCACAGATACGCAGTATTTT. This chain connects TRBV27 to TRBJ2-3, with 8 bases fitting TRBD2. Germline loops: CDR1 MNHEY, CDR2 SMNVEV (reference sequence). V shed 4 bases and J 0 bases; nucleotides not matched to a gene: 9. This CDR3 spans 17 amino acids.

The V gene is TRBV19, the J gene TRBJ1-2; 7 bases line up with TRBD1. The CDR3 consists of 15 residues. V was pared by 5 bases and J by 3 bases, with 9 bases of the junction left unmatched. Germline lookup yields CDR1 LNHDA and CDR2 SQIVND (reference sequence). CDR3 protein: CASSSMTGQDYGYTF. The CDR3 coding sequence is TGTGCCAGTAGTTCGATGACAGGGCAGGACTATGGCTACACCTTC.

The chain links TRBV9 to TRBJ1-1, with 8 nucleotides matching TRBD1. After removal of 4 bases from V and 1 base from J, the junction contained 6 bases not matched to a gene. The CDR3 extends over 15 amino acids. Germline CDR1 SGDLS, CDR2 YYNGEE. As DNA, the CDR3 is TGTGCCAGCAGCACCCAGGGGGCGCGGAACACTGAAGCTTTCTTT. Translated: CASSTQGARNTEAFF.

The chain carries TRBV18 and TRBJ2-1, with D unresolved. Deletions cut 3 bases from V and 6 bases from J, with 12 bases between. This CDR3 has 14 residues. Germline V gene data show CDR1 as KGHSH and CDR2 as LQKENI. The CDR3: CASSPLDIGNEQFF. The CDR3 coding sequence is TGTGCCAGCTCACCGCTTGATATCGGCAATGAGCAGTTCTTC.

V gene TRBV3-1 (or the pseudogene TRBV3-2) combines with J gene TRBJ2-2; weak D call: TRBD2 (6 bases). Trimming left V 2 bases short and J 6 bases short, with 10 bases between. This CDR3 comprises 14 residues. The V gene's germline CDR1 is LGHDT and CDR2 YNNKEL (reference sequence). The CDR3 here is CASSQLAGPGELFF. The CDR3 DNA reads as TGTGCCAGCAGCCAATTGGCGGGGCCCGGGGAGCTGTTTTTT.

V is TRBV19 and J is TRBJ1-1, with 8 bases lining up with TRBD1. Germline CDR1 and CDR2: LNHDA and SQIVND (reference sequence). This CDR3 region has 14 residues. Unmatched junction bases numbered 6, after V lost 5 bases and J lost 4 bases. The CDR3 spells CASSQTTGGTEAFF. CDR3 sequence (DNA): TGTGCCAGTAGTCAGACAACAGGGGGCACTGAAGCTTTCTTT. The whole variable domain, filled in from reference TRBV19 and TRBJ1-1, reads DGGITQSPKYLFRKEGQNVTLSCEQNLNHDAMYWYRQDPGQGLRLIYYSQIVNDFQKGDIAEGYSVSREKKESFPLTVTSAQKNPTAFYLCASSQTTGGTEAFFGQGTRLTVV.

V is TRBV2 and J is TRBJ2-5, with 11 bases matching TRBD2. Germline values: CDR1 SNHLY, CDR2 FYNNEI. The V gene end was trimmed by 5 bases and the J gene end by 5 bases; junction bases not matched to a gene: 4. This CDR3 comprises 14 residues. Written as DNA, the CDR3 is TGTGCCAGCAGTAATAGCGGGAGGGTGGAGACCCAGTACTTC. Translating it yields CASSNSGRVETQYF.

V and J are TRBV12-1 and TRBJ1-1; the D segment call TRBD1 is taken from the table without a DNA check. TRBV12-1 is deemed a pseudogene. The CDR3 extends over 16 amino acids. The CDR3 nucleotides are TGTGCCAGCAGCTTTTTTTCCGACATTTCGAACACTGAAGCTTTCTTT. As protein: CASSFFSDISNTEAFF.

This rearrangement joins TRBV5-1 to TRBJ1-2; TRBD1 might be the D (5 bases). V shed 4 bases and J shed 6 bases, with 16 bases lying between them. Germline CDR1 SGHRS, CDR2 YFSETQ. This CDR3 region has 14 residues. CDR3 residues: CASSPGQGGDGYTF. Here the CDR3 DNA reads TGCGCCAGCAGCCCTGGCCAGGGAGGAGATGGCTACACCTTC.

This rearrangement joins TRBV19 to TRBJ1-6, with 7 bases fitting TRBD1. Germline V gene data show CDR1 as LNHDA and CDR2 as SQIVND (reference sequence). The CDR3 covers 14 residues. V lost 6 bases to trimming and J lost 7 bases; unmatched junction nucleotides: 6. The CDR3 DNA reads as TGTGCCAGTAGCAGGGGACAGCCCAATTCACCCCTCCACTTT. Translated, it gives CASSRGQPNSPLHF.

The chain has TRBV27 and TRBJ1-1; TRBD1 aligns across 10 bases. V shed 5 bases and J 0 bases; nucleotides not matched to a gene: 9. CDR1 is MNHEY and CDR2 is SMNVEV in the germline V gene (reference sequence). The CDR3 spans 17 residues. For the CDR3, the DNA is TGTGCCAGCAGTCCCAGGGACAGGGGATTTATGAACACTGAAGCTTTCTTT. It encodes CASSPRDRGFMNTEAFF.

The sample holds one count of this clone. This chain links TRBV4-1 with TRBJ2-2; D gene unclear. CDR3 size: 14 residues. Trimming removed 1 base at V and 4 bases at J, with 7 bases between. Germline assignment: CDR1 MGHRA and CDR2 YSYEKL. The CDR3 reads CASSQVGSTGELFF. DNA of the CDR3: TGCGCCAGCAGCCAAGTCGGTTCCACCGGGGAGCTGTTTTTT.

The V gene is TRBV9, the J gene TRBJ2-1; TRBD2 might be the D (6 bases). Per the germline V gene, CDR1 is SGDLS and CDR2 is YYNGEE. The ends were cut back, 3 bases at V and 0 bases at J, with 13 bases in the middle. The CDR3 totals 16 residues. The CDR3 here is CASSALGGSSYNEQFF. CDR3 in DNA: TGTGCCAGCAGCGCCCTTGGGGGGAGCTCCTACAATGAGCAGTTCTTC.

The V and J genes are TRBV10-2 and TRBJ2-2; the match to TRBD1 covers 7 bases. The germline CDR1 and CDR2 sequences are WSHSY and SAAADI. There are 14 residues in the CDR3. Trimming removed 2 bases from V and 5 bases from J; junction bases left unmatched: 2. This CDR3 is CASSEPGQTGELFF. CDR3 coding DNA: TGCGCCAGCAGTGAGCCGGGACAGACCGGGGAGCTGTTTTTT.

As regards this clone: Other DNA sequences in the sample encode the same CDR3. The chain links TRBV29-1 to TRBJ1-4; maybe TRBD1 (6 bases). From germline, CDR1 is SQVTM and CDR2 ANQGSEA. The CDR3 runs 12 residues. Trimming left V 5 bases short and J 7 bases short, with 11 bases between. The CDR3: CSVRQGREKLFF. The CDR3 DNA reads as TGCAGCGTTCGTCAGGGGCGTGAAAAACTGTTTTTT.